This T cell receptor (beta chain) was identified during a study of blood T cell repertoires in COVID-19. Study-level information: Specimens from acute and convalescent COVID-19 originated in the United States, Italy and Spain.

Researchers sorted participants into cohorts using their self-reported clinical history. The CDR3 contains 12 residues. V was clipped by 3 bases and J by 4 bases, with 10 bases between them. Germline CDR1 reads DFQATT; CDR2 reads SNEGSKA (reference sequence). The authors' processing: Reference gene primer amplification in the assay estimated nucleated cell counts. Here immunoSEQ multiplex PCR was the method, and the copy in TCRdb shows in-frame clones only, minus some. The V and J calls and clone size were taken over from that table, and D and trimming were inferred from the DNA. The table includes roughly 430,000 clones, nearly 90% detected once.

This TCR came from a woman aged 40-49 years with acute COVID-19. The rearrangement links TRBV20-1 to TRBJ2-7; D may be TRBD2 (5 bases). Source material: PBMCs or T cells enriched from blood (not recorded which). The CDR3 is CSASGRGYEQYF. As DNA, the CDR3 is TGCAGTGCTAGTGGCCGGGGTTACGAGCAGTACTTC.